This T cell receptor beta chain derives from a study of cytomegalovirus exposure and HLA in healthy donors (dated by TCRdb to 2017 to 2019). Background for the entire study: An earlier analysis of roughly 500 of the donors reported approximately 300 Gb of sequence data and 117 million unique TCR beta sequences obtained from approximately 180 million T cells. HLA typing covered class I and class II loci at four-digit resolution. All discovery cohort repertoires had been generated using a single sequencing platform. High-throughput TCR immunosequencing, statistical association of individual TCRs with disease status, and machine learning were combined to predict cytomegalovirus infection status. Besides the first cohort of 666 subjects, a separate validation cohort made up of some 110 different subjects was used. Of the roughly 390 genotyped donors, less than 90% were placed in the genetic ancestry cluster associated with self-reported Caucasian donors. On average, 235,054 unique TCR beta nucleotide sequences were sequenced per donor among about 400 genotyped donors of the cohort, with around 19% of those sequences being non-productive. In an earlier analysis of about 590 of the donors, high-throughput TCR beta sequencing was used to judge whether each TCR beta V gene segment behaved as functional or pseudogenic. Donor age, sex, ethnicity and CMV serostatus were compiled alongside the repertoire data. A few DR-DQ haplotypes were treated as single units for association and clustering because of strong linkage in the cohort. The study was designed to test whether signatures of past pathogen exposure could be identified by cataloging public T cell receptors. The study profiled the T cell repertoires of hundreds of subjects by immunosequencing and related them to cytomegalovirus serostatus. To study patterns of TCR occurrence, a later analysis re-analyzed previously published TCR beta repertoires from 700 or so donors and added high-resolution HLA genotyping. Roughly 320 gigabases of sequencing data and 70 million to 95 million unique TCR sequences made up an early release that covered roughly 670 HLA-typed donors. The number of donors typed differed by locus, with 629-630 for A, B, C, DRB1 and DQB1, over 500 for DQA1, some 570 for DPA1, and around 460 for DPB1. A later genetic analysis used genome-wide SNP genotypes for about three fifths of the 666 donors, treating that subset as a discovery cohort. The later analysis used no new phenotypic data to find candidate immune exposures, relying instead on TCR beta sequences and their occurrence across donors.

Preparation of the library involved the immunoSEQ multiplex PCR assay. For the multiplex PCR, a mixture combining 60 forward primers for TCR Vbeta segments and 13 reverse primers for TCR Jbeta segments was used. The CDR3 region of rearranged TCR beta genes was amplified from genomic DNA by a multiplex PCR assay. Amplified TCR beta libraries were sequenced as 87-base-pair reads on the Illumina HiSeq System. The study's processing was this. A later analysis counted about 80 million unique TCR beta chains across the 700 or so repertoires, and around 9.9 million of these chains were shared by at least two donors. A nearest-neighbor algorithm error-corrected the raw reads and collapsed the reads into unique sequences, merging closely related sequences to remove PCR and sequencing errors. V, D and J gene segments were assigned by aligning CDR3 sequences to IMGT reference sequences. For a sequence to be retained, a match of at least six nucleotides was required to both a V gene segment and a J gene segment. Rearrangements were called productive when the CDR3 lacked stop codons and stayed in frame with V and J; all others were non-productive. CDR3 was defined by IMGT convention, running from the second conserved V-encoded cysteine to the conserved J-encoded phenylalanine. Sequences without an unambiguous match to a single V gene segment were excluded from the earlier analysis of about 600 of the donors. In an earlier analysis of 587 of the donors, V segments were called functional above 56.7% productive rearrangements and were called segregating when the between-donor standard deviation exceeded 5%. A statistical classification framework was built to diagnose cytomegalovirus status from the catalog of TCR beta chain sequences. A later analysis assigned V and J genes by comparing TCR nucleotide sequences with IMGT/GENE-DB human TR gene sequences. In a later analysis, CDR3 sequences and most-parsimonious VDJ recombination scenarios were assigned using the TCRdist pipeline. In a later analysis, every TCR beta chain was defined by the combination of its CDR3 amino acid sequence and its V-gene family, and reads without a unique V-gene family were dropped. As a way to deal with suspected cross-contamination and a sequencing artifact, a later analysis dropped hundreds of nucleotide sequences that were highly shared and had low generation probability. A later analysis calculated a clonal expansion index for each public chain from normalized within-repertoire ranks of inferred template counts. In a later analysis, generation probabilities were computed with a VDJ recombination model fitted to out-of-frame rearrangements, and the resulting probabilities were checked against IGoR. In a later analysis, hypergeometric tests were used to score TCR-TCR, TCR-HLA and TCR-CMV co-occurrence, with a repertoire-size bias correction applied to TCR pairs. To estimate false discovery rates, a later analysis permuted the HLA or CMV assignments 20 times. In a later analysis, co-occurring TCRs were grouped with DBSCAN, and TCRdist sequence similarity was added when clustering was performed within HLA-allele-positive subsets. Repertoires with fewer than 30,000 or more than 120,000 public chains were left out of co-occurrence clustering, as were about 5 repertoires with anomalous nucleotide sharing. TCRdb provides this immuneACCESS table in a form limited to in-frame rearrangements. Some clones are lacking; in checked studies, under half of them reflect an unresolved V gene, and why the rest are absent is not known. That table is the source of V, J and clone size, and D and trimming were worked out from the DNA. Recorded for this sample are 40,000 to 55,000 clones; 70% to 80% of them occurred a single time. Clones ranked in the top ten supply approximately 6% of the sample.

The cohort consisted of approximately 690 healthy bone marrow donors. At the time of sampling, all cohort members were nominally healthy, though unrecorded immune exposures were likely present. The donor was CMV seronegative and belonged to the group of around 400 seronegative cohort members. Every donor gave a peripheral blood sample, and the peripheral blood mononuclear cells from that sample were used for TCR beta sequencing. Genomic DNA extraction from the blood cell samples was performed with the Qiagen DNeasy Blood Extraction Kit. Summary of the overall study and its limitations: Linkage disequilibrium might explain the correlated functional status among segregating V segments, but an unknown experimental factor could not be excluded. A total of about 150 TCR beta chains were listed by the study as associated with cytomegalovirus. This cohort had only TCR beta chains sequenced, and the lack of alpha or paired-chain data limited which features could be detected. While some public TCRs were present in many individuals, most TCR sequences turned up only very rarely across donors. In both the original and validation cohorts, the classifier was reported to diagnose cytomegalovirus status with high specificity and sensitivity. The only immune exposure information available for the cohort was CMV serostatus. In an earlier analysis of some 550 of the donors, most TCR beta V segments were observed in productive rearrangements about 87% or about 30% of the time, broadly matching IMGT annotations. Compared with equally common non-associated chains, HLA-associated TCR beta chains in a later analysis were more clonally expanded and had lower generation probabilities. According to the authors, the approach could potentially be generalized to other disease states and immunological phenotypes. Compared with the 666-donor mean, donors in an Asian-associated ancestry cluster had fewer N-insertions in productive TCRs, according to a later genetic analysis. Strong co-occurrence of HLA alleles, especially DR and DQ, made assigning TCR associations to individual alleles difficult. According to a later analysis, parvovirus B19, influenza, CMV and Epstein-Barr virus appeared linked to several top co-occurrence clusters. In a later analysis, 16,951 TCR beta sequences were associated with specific HLA alleles at a false discovery rate of 0.05. In a later analysis, TCR association rates were found to vary across HLA loci, with the most associated TCRs seen for DRB1 alleles and the fewest for HLA-C alleles. The presence/absence analyses assumed that sequencing depth was roughly uniform across donors, and that assumption may not be true. Because HLA typing was unavailable for some donors at each locus, only the typed subset was used in association tests. Because the 87-base-pair reads could not distinguish some IMGT-functional V segments, including TRBV6-2 and TRBV6-3, those segments were excluded. A further reported finding was that TCR beta sequences accurately predicted the HLA-A and HLA-B alleles for most subjects in the first cohort. V-gene and J-gene trimming of TCR beta chains was associated with a missense DCLRE1C variant in a later genetic analysis, and the association was replicated in an independent cohort. A later analysis found that most CMV-associated TCR beta chains appeared HLA-restricted, with HLA associations seemingly driven largely by CMV exposure. Because counts were too low, more than 15 rarely observed V segments, including chromosome 9 orphons, were left out of the earlier analysis of several hundred of the donors. The sequencing pipeline was judged likely to have produced a cluster of highly shared sequence variants as a technical artifact. A few of the identified cytomegalovirus-associated TCR beta chains were confirmed in vitro to be specific for cytomegalovirus antigens.

The table lists this clone with a count of one. Its antigen remains unidentified. No quality values exist for individual bases; no much larger clone is one base distant. There are 17 amino acids in the CDR3, from cysteine to phenylalanine inclusive. Only CDR3 DNA is held: 51 bases, read in frame from base 1. According to the germline V gene, CDR1 reads SGHRS and CDR2 reads YFSETQ. At the junction V is shortened by 0 bases and J by 3 bases; bases outside the gene matches: 10. This TCR was recovered from a young man in good health and CMV-seronegative. Sequencing input: PBMCs. The chain is assembled from TRBV5-1 and TRBJ1-2; 8 bases in the junction line up with TRBD1. CDR3 protein: CASSLGDRGANHYGYTF. The bases read TGCGCCAGCAGCTTGGGTGACAGGGGCGCAAACCACTATGGCTACACCTTC.